The rows below give T cell receptor beta chains drawn from one sample of a study of cytomegalovirus exposure and HLA in healthy donors. This table comes from immunoSEQ multiplex PCR, and its TCRdb copy is limited to in-frame clones, with some not included. The sample lists 100,000 to 120,000 clones; roughly 80% were seen once. The sample taken for sequencing was PBMCs. Receptors were obtained from a woman younger than 45 in good health and CMV-seronegative. CDR3s include the opening cysteine and the closing phenylalanine or tryptophan. Each record gives: D gene, clone size, J gene, V gene, CDR3 protein, CDR3 DNA. The D gene is left open where the match is weak. Clone size is shown for a subset of rows, as once, few, many or a class of expanded clone.

>-|-|TRBJ1-1|TRBV4-1
CASSHAGLGTEAFF
TGCGCCAGCAGCCACGCGGGGCTCGGCACTGAAGCTTTCTTT
>TRBD2|-|TRBJ2-7|TRBV15
CATSHRWGGEQYF
TGTGCCACCAGCCACCGCTGGGGAGGGGAGCAGTACTTC
>-|-|TRBJ2-5|TRBV4-1
CASSQTQGSETQYF
TGCGCCAGCAGCCAGACGCAGGGTTCAGAGACCCAGTACTTC
>TRBD2|-|TRBJ2-3|TRBV28
CASRTIAGGPIDTQYF
TGTGCCAGCAGGACAATAGCGGGGGGCCCTATTGATACGCAGTATTTT
>-|-|TRBJ2-2|TRBV15
CATSALTVDTGELFF
TGTGCCACCAGCGCATTGACAGTGGACACCGGGGAGCTGTTTTTT
>TRBD2|-|TRBJ2-3|TRBV6-1
CAISGRAADTQYF
TGTGCCATTAGCGGGAGGGCCGCAGATACGCAGTATTTT
>-|-|TRBJ1-5|TRBV4-2
CASSQDPRDIQPQHF
TGTGCCAGCAGCCAAGATCCCAGGGATATACAGCCCCAGCATTTT
>TRBD1|-|TRBJ2-1|TRBV4-2
CASSRQGTGGRDEQFF
TGTGCCAGCAGCCGGCAGGGGACAGGTGGTAGGGATGAGCAGTTCTTC
>-|-|TRBJ1-2|TRBV29-1
CSVADTRSYTF
TGCAGCGTTGCGGACACGCGTAGCTACACCTTC
>-|-|TRBJ1-2|TRBV30
CAWSVNSLNYGYTF
TGTGCCTGGAGTGTTAACAGCCTAAACTATGGCTACACCTTC
>TRBD2|-|TRBJ2-2|TRBV7-2
CASSLGLLGLASGELFF
TGTGCCAGCAGCTTAGGGCTCCTGGGACTAGCATCCGGGGAGCTGTTTTTT
>TRBD1|-|TRBJ2-7|TRBV29-1
CSVQGQASYEQYF
TGCAGCGTACAAGGACAGGCAAGCTACGAGCAGTACTTC
>TRBD2|few|TRBJ2-5|TRBV6-1
CASSDTSGRRETQYF
TGTGCCAGCAGTGACACGAGCGGGAGGCGGGAGACCCAGTACTTC
>-|few|TRBJ2-2|TRBV9
CASSENWGELFF
TGTGCCAGCAGCGAAAACTGGGGGGAGCTGTTTTTT
>-|-|TRBJ2-5|TRBV12-1
CASSWRTGGETQYF
TGTGCCAGCAGCTGGCGGACAGGCGGGGAGACCCAGTACTTC
>TRBD1|-|TRBJ2-7|TRBV4-3
CASSRDRGSYEQYF
TGCGCCAGCAGCCGCGACAGGGGATCCTACGAGCAGTACTTC
>TRBD2|-|TRBJ2-2|TRBV29-1
CSVERRGDTGELFF
TGCAGCGTTGAGCGACGGGGGGACACCGGGGAGCTGTTTTTT
>TRBD1|-|TRBJ1-3|TRBV2
CASSPGTGSGNTIYF
TGTGCCAGCAGCCCCGGGACAGGGTCTGGAAACACCATATATTTT
>TRBD2|-|TRBJ2-7|TRBV5-4
CASSSRGGPAYEQYF
TGTGCCAGCAGCAGCCGCGGGGGGCCCGCCTACGAGCAGTACTTC
>-|-|TRBJ2-1|TRBV11-3
CASSLDGSAYNEQFF
TGTGCCAGCAGCTTAGACGGTAGCGCCTACAATGAGCAGTTCTTC
>-|-|TRBJ1-2|TRBV18
CASSPGTKANYGYTF
TGTGCCAGCTCACCGGGGACAAAAGCTAACTATGGCTACACCTTC
>-|-|TRBJ2-1|TRBV4-2
CASSQAEWNEQFF
TGTGCCAGCAGCCAAGCTGAGTGGAATGAGCAGTTCTTC
>TRBD2|-|TRBJ2-7|TRBV4-3
CASSQGLAGAKEQYF
TGCGCCAGCAGCCAAGGGCTAGCGGGAGCAAAGGAGCAGTACTTC
>TRBD1|-|TRBJ2-2|TRBV7-8
CASRQSGTAGELFF
TGTGCCAGCAGGCAATCCGGGACAGCCGGGGAGCTGTTTTTT